This TCR beta chain is drawn from a study of patients and donors after allogeneic stem cell transplantation. TCRdb fed the RT-PCR reads into MiXCR, producing one record per CDR3 protein. The sample lists about 960,000 distinct CDR3 sequences, approximately 18% occurring once. The table lists this clonotype with a few counts. This CDR3 region has 14 residues. V lost 6 bases and J lost 5, with 17 bases in between. Sequencing was performed on blood, either unsorted or a sorted T cell fraction (not recorded which). The rearrangement uses TRBV12-3 or TRBV12-4 and TRBJ2-7; D is unresolved. This receptor was identified in a human donor who was either an allogeneic HSCT recipient or a stem cell or donor lymphocyte infusion donor (not recorded which). It is not recorded whose cells these are; they may come from a transplant donor. The CDR3 DNA follows: TGTGCCAGCAGCCAAGTCGGCTTTAACGACGAGCAGTACTTC. Translation: CASSQVGFNDEQYF.